This T cell receptor beta chain was obtained from a study of blood T cell repertoires in COVID-19. The CDR3 is made up of 17 amino acids. J was trimmed by 2 bases and V by 7 bases; bases with no gene match: 14. The germline CDR1 and CDR2 sequences are SQVTM and ANQGSEA. Produced via immunoSEQ multiplex PCR; TCRdb's table is partial and in-frame only. The sample consists of about 37,000 clones, about 80% of them appearing once. The chain has TRBV29-1 and TRBJ2-1, with 10 positions matching TRBD2. The material sequenced was peripheral blood. The clonotype was recovered from a woman in her 70s with acute or convalescent COVID-19. CDR3 DNA: TGCAGCGCCCGGATCCGGGCTAGCGGGGGACCCTACAATGAGCAGTTCTTC. Its protein is CSARIRASGGPYNEQFF.